This TCR beta chain originates from a study of T cells in Graves' hyperthyroidism and ophthalmopathy (dated by TCRdb to between 2018 and 2021). With regard to the full study: Peripheral blood was sampled at the time of initial diagnosis, prior to any treatment. TCR Vbeta CDR3 sequencing of roughly 140 peripheral blood samples (43 ophthalmopathy, about 75 hyperthyroidism and roughly 17 progressor patients) is reported in the paper. To identify distinguishing TCR V-J signatures, a discovery cohort of some 100 patients was used, comprising some 43 with Graves' ophthalmopathy and 57 with stable Graves' hyperthyroidism. Thyroid tissue and blood T-cell repertoires from more than five Graves' hyperthyroidism patients were also compared in the study. For training and testing, the roughly 100 patients in the discovery cohort were randomly divided in a 7:3 ratio. An independent validation cohort of 18 to 20 hyperthyroidism patients and approximately 15 patients who later progressed to ophthalmopathy tested prospective prediction of ophthalmopathy. Following sampling, methimazole starting at 30 mg daily was given to hyperthyroidism patients, and high-dose intravenous methylprednisolone was given to ophthalmopathy patients.

This clonotype came up many times. Its specific antigen is unknown. Base quality data are lacking; no much larger clone is found one base away. On the study overall, not on this receptor specifically: No statistical method was used to set the sample size in advance, and investigators knew the group allocation. In cross-validation, a model built on a 13 V-J signature told ophthalmopathy apart from stable hyperthyroidism with roughly 87% sensitivity and approximately 81% specificity, and in testing the same model reached 80%/75%. In validation, progression to ophthalmopathy was predicted by the model with nearly 71% sensitivity and roughly 76% specificity, a median of about 6.8 months before onset. Most expanded thyroid clonotypes (frequency above 0.001) were also detected in blood, suggesting blood repertoires may reflect thyroid immune responses.

A patient counted as having stable Graves' hyperthyroidism if no progression to ophthalmopathy occurred over 18 months of follow-up. The hyperthyroidism patients were between 18 and 65 years old and newly diagnosed, with a disease duration of less than 2 months. Exclusion was applied to patients with uncontrolled infections, other autoimmune diseases, pregnancy or lactation. Diagnoses were established on the basis of clinical symptoms, serum thyroxine and TRAb, thyroid ultrasound, and orbital computed tomography. PBMCs were isolated from about 10 ml of fresh peripheral blood by Ficoll-Paque density gradient centrifugation. Total RNA was extracted with Trizol reagent, and quality was checked on an Agilent 2100 Bioanalyzer. The TCR beta CDR3 regions were amplified from RNA transcripts. For the first round of RT-PCR on the TCR CDR3, the HTBI primer set was used together with the Qiagen OneStep RT-PCR kit. A second multiplex PCR round built the libraries, followed by size selection and purification. Paired-end sequencing of the libraries was performed with 100 bp reads on an Illumina HiSeq2000. The paper's processing steps were these. SOAPnuke was used to process the raw data, with reads discarded if the reads contained adapters or uncalled bases, had a mean Phred below 15, or lacked an exact constant-primer or identifier match. COPE v1.2.5 was used to merge the high-quality paired reads, and each unique nucleotide sequence was defined as a clonotype. MiTCR v1.1 was used to align the clonotypes against IMGT TRBV, TRBD and TRBJ reference segments. Analysis was restricted to V-J combinations with a frequency above 0.0001, which covered about 99% of repertoires. The TCS score was defined as F50 (clonal expansion) divided by E x V (chaos), with BLOSUM62-based TCRdist calculated between CDR3 peptides within each V-J. Welch's t-statistics and random forest reduced 450 to 600 V-J features to roughly 13, which were used in a naive Bayes classifier (R e1071). Through fastp at Q25 and MiXCR, TCRdb rebuilt clones from the public reads, retaining in-frame beta chains. Each CDR3 protein gets just one entry, which takes the most common genes and DNA from the rows behind it. The V and J calls and clone size come from TCRdb's table, not from the authors' own analysis. The sample table holds about 400,000 distinct CDR3 sequences, of which 15% were seen once. The biggest ten clones account for 30% to 35% of the sample.

Based on the germline V gene (reference sequence), the CDR1 and CDR2 sequences are LNHNV and YYDKDF. The CDR3, from cysteine to phenylalanine, totals 16 residues. Just the 48-base CDR3 DNA is kept, in frame starting at base 1. V is trimmed back by 0 bases and J by 6 bases, and the junction contains 8 bases that no gene match accounts for. Rearrangement joined TRBV15 to TRBJ2-1; TRBD2 lines up with 7 middle nucleotides. The sequence was collected from a woman aged 25 to 45 with Graves' hyperthyroidism. Sequencing used blood. The sequenced DNA: TGTGCCACCAGCAGAGATCGAGGGAGGGCCATCAATGAGCAGTTCTTC. Translation gives CATSRDRGRAINEQFF.